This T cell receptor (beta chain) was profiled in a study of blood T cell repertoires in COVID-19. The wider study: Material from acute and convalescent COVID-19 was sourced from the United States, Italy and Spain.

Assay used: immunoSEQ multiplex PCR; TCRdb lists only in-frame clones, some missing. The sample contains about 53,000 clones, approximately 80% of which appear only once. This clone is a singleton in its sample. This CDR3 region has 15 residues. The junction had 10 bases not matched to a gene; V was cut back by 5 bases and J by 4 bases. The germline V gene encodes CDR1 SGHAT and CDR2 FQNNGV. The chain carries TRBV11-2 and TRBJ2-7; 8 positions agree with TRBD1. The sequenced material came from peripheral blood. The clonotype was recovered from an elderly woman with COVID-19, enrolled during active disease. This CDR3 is CASSGGTGQSYEQYF. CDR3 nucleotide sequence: TGTGCCAGCAGCGGCGGGACAGGACAATCTTACGAGCAGTACTTC.